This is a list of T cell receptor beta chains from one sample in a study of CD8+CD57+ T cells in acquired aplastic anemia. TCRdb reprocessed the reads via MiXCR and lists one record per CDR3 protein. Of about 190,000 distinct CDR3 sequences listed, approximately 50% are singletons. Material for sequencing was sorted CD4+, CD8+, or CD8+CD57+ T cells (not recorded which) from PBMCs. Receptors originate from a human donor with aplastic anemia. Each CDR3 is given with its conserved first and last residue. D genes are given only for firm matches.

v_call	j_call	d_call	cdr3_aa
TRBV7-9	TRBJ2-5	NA	CASRSGARETQYF
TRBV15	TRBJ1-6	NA	CATSSFRQGLDSPLHF
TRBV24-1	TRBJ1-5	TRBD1	CATSDRGYQPQHF
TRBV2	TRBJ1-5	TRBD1	CASSLSGDRVGNQPQHF
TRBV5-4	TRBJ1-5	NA	CASSYRLSGVRNQPQHF
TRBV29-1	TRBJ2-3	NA	CSVDQFADTQYF
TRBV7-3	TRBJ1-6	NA	CASSLTGFGSPLHF
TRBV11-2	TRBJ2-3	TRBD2	CASSFRTSGVSTDTQYF
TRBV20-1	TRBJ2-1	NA	CSARDFLQNNEQFF
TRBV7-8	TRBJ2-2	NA	CASSLVGGHTGELFF
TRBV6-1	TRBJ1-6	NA	CASSEDRDSPLHF
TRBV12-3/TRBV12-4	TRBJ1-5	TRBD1	CASSHRQGQLQPQHF
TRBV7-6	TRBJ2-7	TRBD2	CASSPGGSGYEQYF
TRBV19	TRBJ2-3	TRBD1	CASVRQGFGTGTQYF
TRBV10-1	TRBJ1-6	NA	CASSGGPSSYNSPLHF
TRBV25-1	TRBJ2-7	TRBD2	CASSTPRVLAGLGEQYF
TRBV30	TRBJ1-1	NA	CAWSALGGRPAFF
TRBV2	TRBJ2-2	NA	CASTWIGGTGELFF
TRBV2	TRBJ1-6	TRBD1	CASRRGTGPYSPLHF
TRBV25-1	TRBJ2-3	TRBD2	CASALITSGDTDTQYF
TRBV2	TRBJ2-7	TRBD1	CATKYRGSYEQYF
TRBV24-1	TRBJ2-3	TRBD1	CATSDPGQGPDTQYF
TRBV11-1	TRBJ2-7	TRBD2	CASSSGLAGAVYGQYF
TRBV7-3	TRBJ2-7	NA	CASSLTPGPTYEQYF
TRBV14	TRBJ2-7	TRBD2	CASSLHRGGKYEQYF
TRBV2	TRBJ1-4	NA	CASSGGEKLFF
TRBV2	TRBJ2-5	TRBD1	CASMGTGLETQYF
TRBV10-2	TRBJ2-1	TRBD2	CASTGTSGRHFNEQSF
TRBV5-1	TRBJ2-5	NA	CASSLADQETQYF
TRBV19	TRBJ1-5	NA	CASSTGNQPQHF
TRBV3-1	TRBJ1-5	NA	CASSPKSNTGLTHF
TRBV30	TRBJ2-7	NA	CAWRYSDSSYEQYF
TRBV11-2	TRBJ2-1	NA	CASSLGGSGLYNEQFF
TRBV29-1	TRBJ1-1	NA	CSVYPRGLNTEAFF
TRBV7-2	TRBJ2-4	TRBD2	CASSLGGEHLAKNIQYF
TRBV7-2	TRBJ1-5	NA	CASSWRGNQPQHF
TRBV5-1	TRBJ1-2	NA	CASSLEGDYGYTF
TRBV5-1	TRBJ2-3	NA	CASTYSPGQIEGDTQYF
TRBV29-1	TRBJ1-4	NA	CSFLRVGVEKLFF
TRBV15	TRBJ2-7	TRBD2	CATSFGLAGASYEQYF
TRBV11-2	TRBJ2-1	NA	CASSLDPPHNEQFF
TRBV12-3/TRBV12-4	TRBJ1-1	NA	CASAKDTLNTEAFF
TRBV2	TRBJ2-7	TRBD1	CASSENRGAYEQYF
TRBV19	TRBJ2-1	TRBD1	CASVRRQGFEQFF
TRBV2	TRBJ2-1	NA	CASKGNEQFF
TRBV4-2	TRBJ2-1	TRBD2	CASSTGLAEGDEQFF